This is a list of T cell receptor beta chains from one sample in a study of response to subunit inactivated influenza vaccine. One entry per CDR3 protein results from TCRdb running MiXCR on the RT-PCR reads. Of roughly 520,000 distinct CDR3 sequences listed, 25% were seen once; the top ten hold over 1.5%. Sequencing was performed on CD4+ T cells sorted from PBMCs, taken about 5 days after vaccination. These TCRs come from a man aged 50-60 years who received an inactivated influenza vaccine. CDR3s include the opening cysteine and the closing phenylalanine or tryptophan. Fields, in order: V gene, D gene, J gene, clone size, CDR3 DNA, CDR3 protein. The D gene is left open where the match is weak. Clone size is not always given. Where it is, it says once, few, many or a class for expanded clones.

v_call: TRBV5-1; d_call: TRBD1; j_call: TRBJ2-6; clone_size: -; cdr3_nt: TGCGCCAGCAGCTTGCTCACACAGGGGGCGACTGGGGCCAACGTCCTGACTTTC; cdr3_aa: CASSLLTQGATGANVLTF
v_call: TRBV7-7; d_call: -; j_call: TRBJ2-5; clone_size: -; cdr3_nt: TGTGCCAGCAGCCAGACGACCTCGGGAACCCAGTACTTC; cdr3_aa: CASSQTTSGTQYF
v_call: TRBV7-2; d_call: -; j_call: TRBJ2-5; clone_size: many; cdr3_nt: TGTGCCAGCTCCCGAACAGGGAACCAAGAGACCCAGTACTTC; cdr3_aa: CASSRTGNQETQYF
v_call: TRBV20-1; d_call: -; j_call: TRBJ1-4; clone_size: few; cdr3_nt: TGCAGTGCTAGAATCATGCCGGGTACTAATGAAAAACTGTTTTTT; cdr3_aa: CSARIMPGTNEKLFF
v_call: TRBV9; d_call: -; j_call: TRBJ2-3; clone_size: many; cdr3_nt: TGTGCCAGCAGCCCTAAGGGGGGACTACCCCGCCGGGGGGATACGCAGTATTTT; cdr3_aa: CASSPKGGLPRRGDTQYF
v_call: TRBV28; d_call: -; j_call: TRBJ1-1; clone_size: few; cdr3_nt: TGTGCCGGCCGGGCAGGGAGCGTGAACACTGAAGCTTTCTTT; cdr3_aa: CAGRAGSVNTEAFF
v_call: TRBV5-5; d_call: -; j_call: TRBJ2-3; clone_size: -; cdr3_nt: TGTGCCAGCAGCTTGGAACCGTACGGCGGCACAGATACGCAGTATTTT; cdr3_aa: CASSLEPYGGTDTQYF
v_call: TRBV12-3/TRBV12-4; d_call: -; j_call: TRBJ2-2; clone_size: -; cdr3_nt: TGTGCCAGCAGTTTACAGATGGGGGAGCTGTTTTTT; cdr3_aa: CASSLQMGELFF
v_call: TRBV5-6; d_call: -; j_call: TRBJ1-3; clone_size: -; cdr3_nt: TGTGCCAGCAGCGCGGTCTTCGGGGTTAACACCATATATTTT; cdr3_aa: CASSAVFGVNTIYF
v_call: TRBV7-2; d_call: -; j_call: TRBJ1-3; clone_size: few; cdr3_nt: TGTGCCAGCAGCCGAGGACCGAACTCTGGAAACACCATATATTTT; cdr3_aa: CASSRGPNSGNTIYF
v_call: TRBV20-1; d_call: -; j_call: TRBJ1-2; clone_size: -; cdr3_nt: TGCAGTGCAAGGATTGTACCTAACTATGGCTACACCTTC; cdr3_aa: CSARIVPNYGYTF
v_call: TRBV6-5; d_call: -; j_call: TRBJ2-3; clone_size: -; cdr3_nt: TGTGCCAGCAGATACCGTAACACAGATACGCAGTATTTT; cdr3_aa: CASRYRNTDTQYF
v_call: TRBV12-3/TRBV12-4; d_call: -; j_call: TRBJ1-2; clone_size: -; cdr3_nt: TGTGCCAGCAGTTTCGGCAGGTATGGCGGCTACACCTTC; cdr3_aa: CASSFGRYGGYTF
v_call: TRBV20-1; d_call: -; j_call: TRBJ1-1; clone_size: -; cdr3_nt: TGCAGTGCTAGACGGGGTCGGGACCCTGAAGCTTTCTTT; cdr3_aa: CSARRGRDPEAFF
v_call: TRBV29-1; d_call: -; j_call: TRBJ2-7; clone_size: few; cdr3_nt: TGCAGCGTTATCCTAGGCCCGGGCTTTTACGAGCAGTACTTC; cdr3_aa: CSVILGPGFYEQYF
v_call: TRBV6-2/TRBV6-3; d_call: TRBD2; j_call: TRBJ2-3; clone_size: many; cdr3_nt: TGTGCCAGCACGACTAGCGGGAGGGAAACAGATACGCAGTATTTT; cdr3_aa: CASTTSGRETDTQYF
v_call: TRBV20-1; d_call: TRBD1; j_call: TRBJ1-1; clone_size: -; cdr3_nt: TGCAGTGCTAGGGCTCAGGGGGGGACGCAGGGCACTGAAGCTTTCTTT; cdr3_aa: CSARAQGGTQGTEAFF
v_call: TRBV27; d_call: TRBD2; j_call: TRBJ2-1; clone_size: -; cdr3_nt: TGTGCCAGCAGTGGGACTAGCGGGGGAACCTACAATGAGCAGTTCTTC; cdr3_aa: CASSGTSGGTYNEQFF
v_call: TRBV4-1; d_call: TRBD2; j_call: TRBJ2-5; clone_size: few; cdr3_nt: TGCGCCAGCAGCCTAAGTTTCACTAGCGGGAGTCGGGAGACCCAGTACTTC; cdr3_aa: CASSLSFTSGSRETQYF
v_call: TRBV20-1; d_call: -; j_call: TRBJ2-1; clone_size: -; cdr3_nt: TGCAGTGCTAGAGATCCTAGCAGATCCTACAATGAGCAGTTCTTC; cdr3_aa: CSARDPSRSYNEQFF
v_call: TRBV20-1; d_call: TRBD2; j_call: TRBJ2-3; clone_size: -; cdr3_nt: TGCTGTGCTAGTGCGGCTAGCGGGGGCCCCTGGGATACGCAGTATTTT; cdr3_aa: CCASAASGGPWDTQYF
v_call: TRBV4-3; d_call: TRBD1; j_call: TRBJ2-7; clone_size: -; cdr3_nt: TGCGCCAGCAGCCTCTGGGGCAACCGACAGGGGAACTACGAGCAGTACTTC; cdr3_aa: CASSLWGNRQGNYEQYF
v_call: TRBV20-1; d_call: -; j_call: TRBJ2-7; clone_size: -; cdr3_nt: TGCAGTGCTAGAGATCTTGGTAGCGGATACTACGAGCAGTACTTC; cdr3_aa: CSARDLGSGYYEQYF
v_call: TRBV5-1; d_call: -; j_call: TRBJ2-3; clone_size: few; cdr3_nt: TGCGCCAGCAGCTTGCAGACCATTCTCACAGATACGCAGTATTTT; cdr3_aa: CASSLQTILTDTQYF
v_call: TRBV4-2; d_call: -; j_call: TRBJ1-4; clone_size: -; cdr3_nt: TGTGCCAGCAGCCAGAGGGGCTGGGATGAAAAACTGTTTTTT; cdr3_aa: CASSQRGWDEKLFF
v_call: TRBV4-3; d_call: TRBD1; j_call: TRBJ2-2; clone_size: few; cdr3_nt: TGCGCCAGCAGCCAGTCCAGGGGGCGACGGACCGGGGAGCTGTTTTTT; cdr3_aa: CASSQSRGRRTGELFF
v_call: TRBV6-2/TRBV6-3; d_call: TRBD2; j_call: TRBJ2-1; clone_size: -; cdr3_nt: TGTGCCAGCAGTCACCTCCGGCCAACGGGAGGGCCGGCCCCTGAGCAGTTCTTC; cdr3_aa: CASSHLRPTGGPAPEQFF
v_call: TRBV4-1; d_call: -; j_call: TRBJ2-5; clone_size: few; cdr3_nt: TGCGCCAGCAGCCAACTGGGGACTCTCCAAGAGACCCAGTACTTC; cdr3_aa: CASSQLGTLQETQYF
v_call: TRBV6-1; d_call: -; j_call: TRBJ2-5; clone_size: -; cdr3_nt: TGTGCCAGCTCGTTCGGGAAGAGAGAGACCCAGTACTTC; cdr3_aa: CASSFGKRETQYF
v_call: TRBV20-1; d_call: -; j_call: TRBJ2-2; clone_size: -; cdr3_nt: TGCAGTGCTATTGTTAGCGGTACCGGGGAGCTGTTTTTT; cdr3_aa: CSAIVSGTGELFF
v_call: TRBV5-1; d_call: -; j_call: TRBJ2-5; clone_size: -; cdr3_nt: TGCGCCAGCAGCTTGGGGGGGCCCGGCCGCCAAGAGACCCAGTACTTC; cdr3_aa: CASSLGGPGRQETQYF
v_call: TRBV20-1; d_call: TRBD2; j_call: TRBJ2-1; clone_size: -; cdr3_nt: TGCAGTGCTAGTTTGACTAGCGGACCCCACGATGAGCAGTTCTTC; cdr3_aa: CSASLTSGPHDEQFF
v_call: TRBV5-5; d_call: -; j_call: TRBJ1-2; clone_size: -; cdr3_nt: TGTGCCATCAGCCCCAGGCGCCCATATGGCTACACCTTC; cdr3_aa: CAISPRRPYGYTF
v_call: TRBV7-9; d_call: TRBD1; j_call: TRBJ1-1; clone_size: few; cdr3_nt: TGTGCCAGCAGACGGACAGGGCCCATGAACACTGAAGCTTTCTTT; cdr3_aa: CASRRTGPMNTEAFF
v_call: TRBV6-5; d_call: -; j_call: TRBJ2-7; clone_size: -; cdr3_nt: TGTGCCAGCACCCGACTAGTTAACGAGCAGTACTTC; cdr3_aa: CASTRLVNEQYF
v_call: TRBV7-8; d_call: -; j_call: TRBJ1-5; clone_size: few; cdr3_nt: TGTGCCAGCAGCTTTAACGAGGGCCGAAGAAATCAGCCCCAGCATTTT; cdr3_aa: CASSFNEGRRNQPQHF
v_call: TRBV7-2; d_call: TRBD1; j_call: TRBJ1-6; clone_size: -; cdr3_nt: TGTGCCAGCAGCTTCAGGGGGCGAGATTCACCCCTCCACTTT; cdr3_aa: CASSFRGRDSPLHF
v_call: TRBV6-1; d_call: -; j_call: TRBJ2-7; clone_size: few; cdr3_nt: TGTGCCACCACCCCGGCAGGGGAAGGCCGCTACGAGCAGTACTTC; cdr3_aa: CATTPAGEGRYEQYF
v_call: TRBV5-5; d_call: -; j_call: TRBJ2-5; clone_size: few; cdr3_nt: TGTGCCAGCAGCACCACAGGGAACCGGGAGACCCAGTACTTC; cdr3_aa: CASSTTGNRETQYF
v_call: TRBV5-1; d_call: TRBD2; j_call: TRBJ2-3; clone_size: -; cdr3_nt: TGCGCCAGCAGACCCGGGGGGGGTGCGAACACAGATACGCAGTATTTT; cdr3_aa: CASRPGGGANTDTQYF
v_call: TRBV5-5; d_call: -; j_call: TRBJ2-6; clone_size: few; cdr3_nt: TGTGCCAGCAGCTTGGTTCCAGGCACCGGGGCCAACGTCCTGACTTTC; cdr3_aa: CASSLVPGTGANVLTF
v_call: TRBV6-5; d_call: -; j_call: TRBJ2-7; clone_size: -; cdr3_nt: TGTGCCAGCAGCTTAAGAGACGGTGCCTACGAGCAGTACTTC; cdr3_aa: CASSLRDGAYEQYF
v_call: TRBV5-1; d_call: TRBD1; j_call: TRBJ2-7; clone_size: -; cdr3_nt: TGCGCCAGCAGCTGGGATGTAACAGGGGGGATCTACGAGCAGTACTTC; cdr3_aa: CASSWDVTGGIYEQYF
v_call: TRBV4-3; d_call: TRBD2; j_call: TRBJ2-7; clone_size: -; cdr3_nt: TGCGCCAGCAGCCAAGGGACTAGCACCGTATACGAGCAGTACTTC; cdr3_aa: CASSQGTSTVYEQYF
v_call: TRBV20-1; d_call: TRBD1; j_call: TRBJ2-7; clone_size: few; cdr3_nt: TGCAGTGCCGCGACAGGGTCCCTACCCTACGAGCAGTACTTC; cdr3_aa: CSAATGSLPYEQYF
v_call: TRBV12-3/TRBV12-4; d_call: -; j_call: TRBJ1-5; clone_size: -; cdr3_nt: TGTGCCAGCAGTTTAGGAAGGGGGTCAGCCCAGCATTTT; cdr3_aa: CASSLGRGSAQHF
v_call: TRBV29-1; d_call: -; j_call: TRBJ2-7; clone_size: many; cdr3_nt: TGCAGCGTTGAAGAGGGCTTCCTTGGGGGCGAGCAGTACTTC; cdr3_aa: CSVEEGFLGGEQYF
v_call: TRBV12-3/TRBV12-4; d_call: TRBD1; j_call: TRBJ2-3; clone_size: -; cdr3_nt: TGTGCCAGCAGTTCCGGGACAGGACCATATACGCAGTATTTT; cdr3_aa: CASSSGTGPYTQYF
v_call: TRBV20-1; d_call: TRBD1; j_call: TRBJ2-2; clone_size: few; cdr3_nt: TGCAGTGCCGAGGGGGCGAGCACCGGGGAGCTGTTTTTT; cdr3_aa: CSAEGASTGELFF
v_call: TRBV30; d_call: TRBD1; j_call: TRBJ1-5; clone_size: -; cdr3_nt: TGTGCCTGGACCCCGGCAGGGGGATTGGGAAATCAGCCCCAGCATTTT; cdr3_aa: CAWTPAGGLGNQPQHF
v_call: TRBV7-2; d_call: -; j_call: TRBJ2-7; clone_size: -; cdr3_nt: TGTGCCAGCAGCTTAGATAGTAGCTTCGGTGGGAACGAGCAGTACTTC; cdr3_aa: CASSLDSSFGGNEQYF
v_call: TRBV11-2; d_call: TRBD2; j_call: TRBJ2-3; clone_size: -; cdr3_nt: TGTGCCAGCAGACACAAACTCCCAATGACTAGCGGTAATACAGATACGCAGTATTTT; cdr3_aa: CASRHKLPMTSGNTDTQYF
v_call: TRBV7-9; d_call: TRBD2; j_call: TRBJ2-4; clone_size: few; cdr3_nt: TGTGCCAGCAGCCCGACTAGCGGGAGAGAAAACATTCAGTACTTC; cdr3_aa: CASSPTSGRENIQYF